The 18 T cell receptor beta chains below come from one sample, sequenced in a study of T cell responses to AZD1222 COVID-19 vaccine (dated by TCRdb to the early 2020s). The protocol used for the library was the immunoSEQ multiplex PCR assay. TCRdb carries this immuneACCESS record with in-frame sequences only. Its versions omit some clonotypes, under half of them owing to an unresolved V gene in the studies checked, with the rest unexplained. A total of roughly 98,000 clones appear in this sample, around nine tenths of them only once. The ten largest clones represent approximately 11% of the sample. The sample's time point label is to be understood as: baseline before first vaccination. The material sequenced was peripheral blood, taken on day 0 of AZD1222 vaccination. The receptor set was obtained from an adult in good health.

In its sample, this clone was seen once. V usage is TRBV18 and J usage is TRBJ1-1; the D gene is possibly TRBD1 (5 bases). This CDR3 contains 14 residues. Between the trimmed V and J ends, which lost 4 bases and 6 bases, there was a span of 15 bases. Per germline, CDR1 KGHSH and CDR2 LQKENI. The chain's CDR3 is CASSRTGGLAEAFF. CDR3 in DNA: TGTGCCAGCTCACGAACGGGGGGATTGGCTGAAGCTTTCTTT.

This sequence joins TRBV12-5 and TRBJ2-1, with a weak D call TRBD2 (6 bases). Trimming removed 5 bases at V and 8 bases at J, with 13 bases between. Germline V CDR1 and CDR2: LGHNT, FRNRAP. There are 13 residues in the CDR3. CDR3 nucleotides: TGTGCTAGTGGTCTGCAAGGAGGGGATGAGCAGTTCTTC. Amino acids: CASGLQGGDEQFF.

The CDR3 sequence is CASSSPQGGVYEQYF. The CDR3 nucleotides read TGTGCCAGCAGCTCTCCTCAGGGGGGAGTCTACGAGCAGTACTTC. The J gene is TRBJ2-7, the V gene TRBV7-9; possibly TRBD1 for D (7 bases). The length of the CDR3 is 15 residues. Trimming stripped 4 bases from V and 3 bases from J, with 16 bases between. CDR1 is SEHNR, CDR2 FQNEAQ, per germline (reference sequence).

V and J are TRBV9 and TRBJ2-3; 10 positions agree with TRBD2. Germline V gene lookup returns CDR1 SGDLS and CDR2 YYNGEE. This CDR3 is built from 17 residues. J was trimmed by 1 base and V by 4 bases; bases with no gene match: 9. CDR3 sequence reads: CASSSQRGGSRTDTQYF. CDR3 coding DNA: TGTGCCAGCAGCTCCCAGCGGGGGGGTTCTCGCACAGATACGCAGTATTTT.

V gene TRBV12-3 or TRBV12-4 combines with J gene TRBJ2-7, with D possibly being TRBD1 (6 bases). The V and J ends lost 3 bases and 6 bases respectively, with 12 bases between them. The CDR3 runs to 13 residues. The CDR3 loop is CASSFGQTGEQYF. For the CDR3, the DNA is TGTGCCAGCAGTTTCGGACAGACGGGCGAGCAGTACTTC.

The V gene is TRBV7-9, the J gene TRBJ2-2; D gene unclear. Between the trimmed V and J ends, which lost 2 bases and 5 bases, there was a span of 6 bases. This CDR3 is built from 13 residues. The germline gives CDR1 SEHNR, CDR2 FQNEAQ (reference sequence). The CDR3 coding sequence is TGTGCCAGCAGCTTAATTGGGACCGGGGAGCTGTTTTTT. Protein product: CASSLIGTGELFF.

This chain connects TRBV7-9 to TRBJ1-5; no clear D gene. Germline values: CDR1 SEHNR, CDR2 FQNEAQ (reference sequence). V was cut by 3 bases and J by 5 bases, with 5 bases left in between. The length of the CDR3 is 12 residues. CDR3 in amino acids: CASSLWDQPQHF. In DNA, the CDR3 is TGTGCCAGCAGCTTGTGGGATCAGCCCCAGCATTTT.

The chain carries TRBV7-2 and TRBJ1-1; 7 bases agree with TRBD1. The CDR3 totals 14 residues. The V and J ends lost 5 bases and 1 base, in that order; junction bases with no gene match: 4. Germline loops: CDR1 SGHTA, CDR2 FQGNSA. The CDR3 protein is CASSPRTGNTEAFF. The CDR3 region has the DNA TGTGCCAGCAGCCCCCGGACAGGGAACACTGAAGCTTTCTTT.

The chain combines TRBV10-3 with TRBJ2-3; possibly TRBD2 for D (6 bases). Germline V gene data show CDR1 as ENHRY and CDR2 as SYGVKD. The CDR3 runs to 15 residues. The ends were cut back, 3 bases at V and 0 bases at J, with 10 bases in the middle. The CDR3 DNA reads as TGTGCCATCAGTGACGACGGACTAAGCACAGATACGCAGTATTTT. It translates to CAISDDGLSTDTQYF.

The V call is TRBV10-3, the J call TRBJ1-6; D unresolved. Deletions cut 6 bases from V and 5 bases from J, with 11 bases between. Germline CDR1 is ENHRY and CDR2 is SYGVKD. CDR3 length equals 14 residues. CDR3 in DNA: TGTGCCATCAGCCCAGACGGAAATAATTCACCCCTCCACTTT. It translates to CAISPDGNNSPLHF.

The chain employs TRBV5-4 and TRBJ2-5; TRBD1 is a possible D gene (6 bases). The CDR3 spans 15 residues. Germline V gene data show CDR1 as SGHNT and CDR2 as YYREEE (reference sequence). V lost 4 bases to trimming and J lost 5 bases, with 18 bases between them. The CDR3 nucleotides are TGTGCCAGCAGCAACCTTCAGGGGACGTTGGAGACCCAGTACTTC. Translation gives CASSNLQGTLETQYF.

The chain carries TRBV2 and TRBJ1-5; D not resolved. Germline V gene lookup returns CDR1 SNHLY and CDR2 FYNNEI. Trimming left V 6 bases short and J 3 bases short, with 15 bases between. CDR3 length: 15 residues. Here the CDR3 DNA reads TGTGCCAGCAGCTACGACAAGCCTTACAATCAGCCCCAGCATTTT. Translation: CASSYDKPYNQPQHF.

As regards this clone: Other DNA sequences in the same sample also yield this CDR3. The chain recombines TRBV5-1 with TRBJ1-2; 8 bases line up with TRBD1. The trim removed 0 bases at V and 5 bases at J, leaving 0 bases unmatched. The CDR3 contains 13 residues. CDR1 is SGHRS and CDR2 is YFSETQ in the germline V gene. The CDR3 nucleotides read TGCGCCAGCAGCTTGGACAGGGGGTATGGCTACACCTTC. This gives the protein CASSLDRGYGYTF.

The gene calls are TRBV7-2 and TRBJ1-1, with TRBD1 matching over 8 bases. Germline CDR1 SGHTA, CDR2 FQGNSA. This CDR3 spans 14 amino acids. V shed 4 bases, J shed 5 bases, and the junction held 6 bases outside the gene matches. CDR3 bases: TGTGCCAGCAGCTCCACAGGGGGGAGAACTGAAGCTTTCTTT. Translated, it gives CASSSTGGRTEAFF. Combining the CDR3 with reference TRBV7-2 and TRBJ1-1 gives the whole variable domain GAGVSQSPSNKVTEKGKDVELRCDPISGHTALYWYRQSLGQGLEFLIYFQGNSAPDKSGLPSDRFSAERTGGSVSTLTIQRTQQEDSAVYLCASSSTGGRTEAFFGQGTRLTVV.

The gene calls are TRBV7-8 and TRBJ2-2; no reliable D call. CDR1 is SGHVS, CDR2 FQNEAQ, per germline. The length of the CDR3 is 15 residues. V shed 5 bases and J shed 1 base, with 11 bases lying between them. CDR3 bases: TGTGCCAGCAGCGAAACTACCTGGAACACCGGGGAGCTGTTTTTT. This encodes CASSETTWNTGELFF.

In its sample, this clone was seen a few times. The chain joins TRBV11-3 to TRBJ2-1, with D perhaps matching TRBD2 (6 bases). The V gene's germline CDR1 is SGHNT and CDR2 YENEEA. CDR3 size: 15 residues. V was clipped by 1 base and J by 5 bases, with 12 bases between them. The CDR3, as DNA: TGTGCCAGCAGCTTAGGCGGGGTCTCGGACAATGAGCAGTTCTTC. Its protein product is CASSLGGVSDNEQFF.

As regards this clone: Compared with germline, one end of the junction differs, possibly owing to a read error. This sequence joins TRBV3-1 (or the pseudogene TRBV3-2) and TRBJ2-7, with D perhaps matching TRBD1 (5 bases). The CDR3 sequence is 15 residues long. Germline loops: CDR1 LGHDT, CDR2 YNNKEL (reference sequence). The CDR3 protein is CASSEDRLSIYEQYF. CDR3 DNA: TGTGCCAGCAGCGAAGACAGACTTAGTATCTACGAGCAGTACTTC.

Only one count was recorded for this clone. Here the CDR3 reads CASKIQGWNNQPQHF. The CDR3 DNA reads as TGTGCCAGCAAAATACAGGGCTGGAACAATCAGCCCCAGCATTTT. The chain is built from TRBV27 and TRBJ1-5; tentatively, D is TRBD1 (6 bases). The CDR3 spans 15 residues. The germline CDR1 and CDR2 sequences are MNHEY and SMNVEV (reference sequence). The V end was cut by 7 bases, the J end by 3 bases, with 16 bases between.